A single sample gave rise to the 21 T cell receptor beta chains below, sequenced in a study of a mutant IDH1 vaccine in newly diagnosed glioma. As for time point: week 5, during vaccination. Each vaccine dose was 300 ug of mutant IDH1 20-mer peptide, with topical imiquimod. Only in-frame clones appear in the TCRdb table, and some are missing; sequencing was by immunoSEQ multiplex PCR. The sample has about 36,000 clones; roughly 76% are singletons. Their recognized antigens are unknown. Sample: PBMCs, taken from a glioma patient whose treatment included an IDH1 peptide vaccine. The receptors were gathered from a man aged 50-60 years with glioma.

This chain uses TRBV5-4 with TRBJ2-5, with D unclear. Trimming stripped 1 base from V and 2 bases from J, with 9 bases between. Germline CDR1 is SGHNT and CDR2 is YYREEE (reference sequence). The length of the CDR3 is 14 residues. The CDR3 DNA is TGTGCCAGCAGCTTGCCCCAGAGGCAAGAGACCCAGTACTTC. Its protein is CASSLPQRQETQYF.

This clone was seen a few times. The V and J genes are TRBV7-2 and TRBJ1-5; D is undetermined. The ends were cut back, 5 bases at V and 11 bases at J, with 13 bases in the middle. This CDR3 has 12 amino acids. Germline V gives CDR1 SGHTA, CDR2 FQGNSA. The CDR3 sequence: CASSPNGESQHF. The CDR3 DNA sequence: TGTGCCAGCAGCCCCAATGGGGAATCCCAGCATTTT.

The V and J genes are TRBV5-1 and TRBJ1-4; 7 bases map to TRBD1. CDR3 size: 14 residues. The germline gives CDR1 SGHRS, CDR2 YFSETQ. V trimming: 3 bases; J trimming: 12 bases; junction bases outside the gene matches: 11. This CDR3 reads CASSSRQGRVELFF. In nucleotides, the CDR3 is TGCGCCAGCAGCTCGCGACAGGGTAGGGTGGAACTGTTTTTT.

V gene TRBV5-1 combines with J gene TRBJ2-3; TRBD1 or TRBD2 may be the D gene (5 bases each). The CDR3 loop spans 14 amino acids. CDR1 and CDR2 (germline): SGHRS, YFSETQ. V lost 0 bases and J 3 bases, leaving 8 bases between the germline ends. The CDR3 loop is CASSLGDQTDTQYF. The CDR3 DNA reads as TGCGCCAGCAGCTTGGGGGACCAGACAGATACGCAGTATTTT.

This chain links TRBV19 with TRBJ1-1, with no clear D. The germline V gene encodes CDR1 LNHDA and CDR2 SQIVND (reference sequence). CDR3 length: 12 amino acids. V was pared by 1 base and J by 2 bases, with 2 bases between. CDR3 loop: CASSIVNTEAFF. CDR3 sequence (DNA): TGTGCCAGTAGTATAGTCAACACTGAAGCTTTCTTT. Supplemented by reference TRBV19 and TRBJ1-1, the full variable domain reads DGGITQSPKYLFRKEGQNVTLSCEQNLNHDAMYWYRQDPGQGLRLIYYSQIVNDFQKGDIAEGYSVSREKKESFPLTVTSAQKNPTAFYLCASSIVNTEAFFGQGTRLTVV.

The chain is built from TRBV19 and TRBJ2-5; 11 positions match TRBD1. Trimming removed 5 bases from V and 7 bases from J; junction bases left unmatched: 9. CDR1 and CDR2 from the germline V gene are LNHDA and SQIVND (reference sequence). This CDR3 region has 15 residues. The CDR3 is CASSPWGGQGVTQYF. The CDR3 DNA is TGTGCCAGTAGTCCGTGGGGGGGACAGGGGGTGACCCAGTACTTC.

V usage is TRBV29-1 and J usage is TRBJ2-2, with D perhaps TRBD1 or TRBD2 (5 bases each). The CDR3 loop spans 14 amino acids. V was cut by 7 bases and J by 0 bases, with 12 bases left in between. Germline CDR1 SQVTM, CDR2 ANQGSEA. CDR3: CSALGTPNTGELFF. Written as DNA, the CDR3 is TGCAGCGCTCTAGGGACCCCGAACACCGGGGAGCTGTTTTTT.

The chain employs TRBV15 and TRBJ2-1; the D call may be TRBD1 or TRBD2 (5 bases each). This CDR3 comprises 16 residues. V dropped 1 base and J dropped 6 bases, with 16 bases sitting between them. CDR1 is LNHNV, CDR2 YYDKDF, per germline (reference sequence). The CDR3 DNA reads TGTGCCACCAGCAGAGGAATAGGGACGAAGGGCAATGAGCAGTTCTTC. Translating it yields CATSRGIGTKGNEQFF.

This clone turned up a few times. CDR3 residues: CASSYSGGAEQYF. Here the CDR3 DNA reads TGTGCCAGCAGTTATAGCGGTGGGGCCGAGCAGTACTTC. The chain couples TRBV7-2 to TRBJ2-7, with a possible D match to TRBD2 (6 bases). The CDR3 has 13 residues. Between the trimmed V and J ends, which lost 6 bases and 6 bases, there was a span of 15 bases. Germline V lookup: CDR1 SGHTA, CDR2 FQGNSA.

The rearrangement uses TRBV5-4 and TRBJ2-1, with 8 positions matching TRBD1. The length of the CDR3 is 13 residues. The germline V gene has CDR1 SGHNT and CDR2 YYREEE (reference sequence). V gave up 2 bases and J gave up 8 bases; unmatched junction bases: 3. The CDR3 nucleotides are TGTGCCAGCAGCTTCGGACAGGGCGATGAGCAGTTCTTC. It yields the protein CASSFGQGDEQFF.

The genes are TRBV7-9 and TRBJ2-5, with D unresolved. Per the germline V gene, CDR1 is SEHNR and CDR2 is FQNEAQ (reference sequence). The length of the CDR3 is 13 residues. With 5 bases removed from V and 2 bases from J, the gap between germline ends came to 9 bases. The CDR3 spells CASSLRNQETQYF. The CDR3 DNA reads as TGTGCCAGCAGCCTACGTAATCAAGAGACCCAGTACTTC.

The genes are TRBV6-1 and TRBJ1-2, with D perhaps TRBD1 (6 bases). The CDR3 is 13 residues long. The germline V and J ends were trimmed by 4 bases and 4 bases, with 10 bases remaining between them. CDR1 and CDR2 (germline): MNHNS, SASEGT. The DNA for the CDR3 is TGTGCCAGCAGTGGGGGGGGGCTCTATGGCTACACCTTC. This codes for CASSGGGLYGYTF.

The chain carries TRBV2 and TRBJ1-2; D gene uncertain. Germline lookup yields CDR1 SNHLY and CDR2 FYNNEI. V lost 4 bases and J lost 8, with 8 bases in between. The CDR3 has 11 amino acids. The CDR3 DNA sequence: TGTGCCAGCAGTGTCATGCAGGGCTACACCTTC. Translating it yields CASSVMQGYTF.

The V call is TRBV28, the J call TRBJ2-7, with D perhaps being TRBD1 or TRBD2 (6 bases each). The germline V gene has CDR1 MDHEN and CDR2 SYDVKM. The CDR3 spans 12 residues. V gave up 6 bases and J gave up 6 bases, with 12 bases separating them. This CDR3 is CASRTGGGEQYF. DNA of the CDR3: TGTGCCAGCAGAACCGGGGGCGGCGAGCAGTACTTC.

The rearrangement uses TRBV5-4 and TRBJ2-5, with 9 nucleotides matching TRBD1. The CDR3 length is 14 residues. CDR1 and CDR2 from the germline V gene are SGHNT and YYREEE (reference sequence). J gave up 5 bases and V 4 bases, and 6 bases lay outside the gene matches. This CDR3 is CASSITGGRETQYF. For the CDR3, the DNA is TGTGCCAGCAGCATAACAGGGGGCAGGGAGACCCAGTACTTC. Full variable domain (rest looked up from reference TRBV5-4 and TRBJ2-5): ETGVTQSPTHLIKTRGQQVTLRCSSQSGHNTVSWYQQALGQGPQFIFQYYREEENGRGNFPPRFSGLQFPNYSSELNVNALELDDSALYLCASSITGGRETQYFGPGTRLLVL.

In this sample, this clone turned up once. The gene calls are TRBV29-1 and TRBJ2-5; D uncertain. This CDR3 is 10 amino acids long. V was trimmed by 7 bases and J by 4 bases, leaving 7 bases between them. Germline assignment: CDR1 SQVTM and CDR2 ANQGSEA. The CDR3: CSASVETQYF. The CDR3 DNA is TGCAGCGCCAGCGTAGAGACCCAGTACTTC.

The rearrangement links TRBV7-2 to TRBJ2-2, with 7 bases that match TRBD2. CDR3 length equals 16 residues. Germline CDR1 SGHTA, CDR2 FQGNSA. V lost 1 base, J lost 7 bases, and 9 bases stayed unmatched. CDR3 coding DNA: TGTGCCAGCAGCTTAGTGGGAGGGCAAAAGATCGGGGAGCTGTTTTTT. Translating gives CASSLVGGQKIGELFF.

The chain combines TRBV6-1 with TRBJ1-2; D is unclear. Germline V lookup: CDR1 MNHNS, CDR2 SASEGT. This CDR3 region has 12 residues. The germline V and J ends were trimmed by 6 bases and 4 bases, with 9 bases remaining between them. The CDR3 DNA follows: TGTGCCAGCAGCGGGGTGGGCTATGGCTACACCTTC. Amino acid sequence: CASSGVGYGYTF.

Turning to this clone: Because the CDR3's place on the DNA is in doubt, the DNA is left out and the CDR3 is given as listed by TCRdb. The chain carries TRBV21-1 and TRBJ2-1; TRBD2 reflects the table's D call only, with no check against the DNA. TRBV21-1 constitutes a pseudogene. Inclusive of both ends, the CDR3 amounts to 18 amino acids. The CDR3 here is CASSKAVASGSTDNEQFF.

This clone was observed a handful of times. The chain carries TRBV29-1 and TRBJ2-5; a weak D match, TRBD2 (7 bases). CDR3 length: 15 residues. CDR1 is SQVTM, CDR2 ANQGSEA, per germline. V was shortened by 7 bases and J by 1 base, with 19 bases between the two germline ends. CDR3 in amino acids: CSGGGGRGVQETQYF. The DNA of the CDR3 is TGCAGCGGTGGGGGGGGGCGCGGGGTCCAAGAGACCCAGTACTTC.

The rearrangement uses TRBV27 and TRBJ2-7, with 15 positions matching TRBD2. The CDR3 has 17 amino acids. Trimming cost V 4 bases and J 3 bases; bases outside gene matches: 7. Germline lookup yields CDR1 MNHEY and CDR2 SMNVEV (reference sequence). The CDR3 coding sequence is TGTGCCAGCAGTTCCCGGACTAGCGGGAGGGATAGCTACGAGCAGTACTTC. Protein product: CASSSRTSGRDSYEQYF.